The 18 T cell receptor beta chains below were found in one sample sequenced in a study of beta chain features in type 1 diabetes. Study conclusions and caveats: Patients with Type 1 diabetes showed moderately but significantly shorter TCRB CDR3s in all four CD4+ subsets.

For these receptors, no antigen is known. The isolated RNA, all of it, was reverse transcribed, so expressed TCRB transcripts were what got sequenced. Data came from immunoSEQ multiplex PCR; TCRdb stores just in-frame clones and leaves some out. The sample has hundreds of thousands of clones, 13% seen once; the top ten hold 0.022%. Sequenced sample: naive CD4+ T cells from blood. The receptors originated from a young man with type 1 diabetes.

The chain couples TRBV9 to TRBJ2-7; possibly TRBD1 for D (6 bases). Per the germline V gene, CDR1 is SGDLS and CDR2 is YYNGEE. This CDR3 is 14 amino acids long. V dropped 0 bases and J dropped 2 bases, with 9 bases sitting between them. The CDR3: CASSVDGGPYEQYF. Here the CDR3 DNA reads TGTGCCAGCAGCGTAGATGGGGGCCCCTACGAGCAGTACTTC.

The chain has TRBV6-5 and TRBJ2-7; D is ambiguous. The V gene lost 6 bases and the J gene lost 2 bases, with 14 bases spanning the gap. The CDR3 totals 14 residues. Germline V CDR1 and CDR2: MNHEY, SVGAGI. The CDR3 nucleotides are TGTGCCAGCAGCCGACCGTTCCCCCCCTACGAGCAGTACTTC. Residues: CASSRPFPPYEQYF.

This clone was counted between two and nine times. The CDR3, as DNA: TGTGCCAGCAGACCCTCGGGGAACACTGAAGCTTTCTTT. Amino acid sequence: CASRPSGNTEAFF. The gene calls are TRBV6-5 and TRBJ1-1; no clear D. The V end lost 6 bases, the J end lost 1 base, and 9 bases lay between the germline ends. The germline CDR1 and CDR2 sequences are MNHEY and SVGAGI. CDR3 size: 13 residues.

This clone was counted between two and nine times. The V and J genes are TRBV4-2 and TRBJ1-1; TRBD1 matches 9 bases. The CDR3 consists of 16 residues. In germline, CDR1 is LGHNA, CDR2 YNFKEQ. With 0 bases clipped from V and 0 bases from J, the junction kept 2 bases outside the gene matches. The DNA for the CDR3 is TGTGCCAGCAGCCAAGAAGGGACAGGGCTGAACACTGAAGCTTTCTTT. Translating it yields CASSQEGTGLNTEAFF.

This clone was found once. V gene TRBV27 combines with J gene TRBJ1-1; no clear D gene. Trimming pared 3 bases from V and 7 bases from J, leaving 6 bases between. Germline V gives CDR1 MNHEY, CDR2 SMNVEV (reference sequence). The CDR3 totals 11 residues. CDR3 DNA: TGTGCCAGCAGTTTCCTAAATGAAGCTTTCTTT. Amino acid sequence: CASSFLNEAFF.

The gene calls are TRBV30 and TRBJ2-5; D may be TRBD1 or TRBD2 (5 bases each). In germline, CDR1 is GTSNPN, CDR2 SVGIG (reference sequence). Trimming shortened V by 3 bases and J by 5 bases, and 22 bases separated the two germline ends. The CDR3 length is 16 residues. CDR3 protein: CAWREWGTRLSETQYF. The CDR3 DNA reads TGTGCCTGGAGGGAATGGGGGACCCGCCTATCGGAGACCCAGTACTTC.

The genes are TRBV28 and TRBJ1-4; 7 nucleotides match TRBD1. The trim removed 5 bases at V and 7 bases at J, leaving 10 bases unmatched. CDR1 and CDR2 (germline): MDHEN, SYDVKM. The CDR3 contains 15 residues. The CDR3 DNA is TGTGCCAGCAGTAGCCCGACAGGGTTTCGTGAAAAACTGTTTTTT. Protein product: CASSSPTGFREKLFF.

The chain has TRBV2 and TRBJ1-2; 8 nucleotides align to TRBD1. Losses at the gene ends were 6 bases for V and 2 bases for J; bases not matched to a gene: 5. From germline, CDR1 is SNHLY and CDR2 FYNNEI. The CDR3 sequence is 14 residues long. The CDR3 DNA reads TGTGCCAGCAGAGTGGCAGGGGGCAACTATGGCTACACCTTC. Protein product: CASRVAGGNYGYTF.

The V gene is TRBV7-9, the J gene TRBJ2-1; 7 nucleotides align to TRBD2. From germline, CDR1 is SEHNR and CDR2 FQNEAQ (reference sequence). V trimming: 5 bases; J trimming: 3 bases; junction bases outside the gene matches: 10. The CDR3 covers 16 residues. CDR3: CASSPIGSGDYNEQFF. CDR3 DNA: TGTGCCAGCAGCCCTATAGGGAGCGGGGACTACAATGAGCAGTTCTTC.

This clone appeared a few times. The chain links TRBV18 to TRBJ2-1, with D tentatively TRBD2 (5 bases). V was trimmed by 5 bases and J by 5 bases, leaving 19 bases between them. The V gene's germline CDR1 is KGHSH and CDR2 LQKENI. The CDR3 loop spans 16 amino acids. The CDR3 DNA reads TGTGCCAGCTCATTACAGCGGCAGTGGAACGACAATGAGCAGTTCTTC. Translating gives CASSLQRQWNDNEQFF.

The chain carries TRBV29-1 and TRBJ2-2; D might be TRBD1 (5 bases). CDR1 is SQVTM and CDR2 is ANQGSEA in the germline V gene. This CDR3 is built from 14 residues. The ends were cut back, 0 bases at V and 2 bases at J, with 7 bases in the middle. The DNA for the CDR3 is TGCAGCGTTGAAGAGACAGTCAACACCGGGGAGCTGTTTTTT. Its translation: CSVEETVNTGELFF.

This sequence joins TRBV11-2 and TRBJ2-3; D unclear. The germline V gene encodes CDR1 SGHAT and CDR2 FQNNGV. This CDR3 has 18 residues. The V end lost 4 bases, the J end lost 5 bases, and 25 bases lay between the germline ends. CDR3 sequence (DNA): TGTGCCAGCAGCTCTCTCAAGACGCCGGGCCGGCGTGGAGATACGCAGTATTTT. This gives the protein CASSSLKTPGRRGDTQYF.

This clone was observed a handful of times. V usage is TRBV4-2 and J usage is TRBJ2-3; 11 nucleotides match TRBD2. This CDR3 contains 18 residues. In germline, CDR1 is LGHNA, CDR2 YNFKEQ. After removal of 4 bases from V and 5 bases from J, the junction contained 14 bases not matched to a gene. DNA for the CDR3: TGTGCCAGCAGCCCTGGGAGGTTGTCTAGCGGGGGGCAAGATACGCAGTATTTT. It yields the protein CASSPGRLSSGGQDTQYF.

This clone has just a few counts. V is TRBV7-3 and J is TRBJ1-2; 10 bases map to TRBD1. V lost 5 bases and J lost 6; bases outside the gene matches: 6. The CDR3 is made up of 14 amino acids. Germline values: CDR1 SGHTA, CDR2 FQGTGA. CDR3 DNA sequence: TGTGCCAGCAGCACTCAGACAGGGGGCGATGGCTACACCTTC. This sequence encodes CASSTQTGGDGYTF.

The V and J genes are TRBV6-6 and TRBJ1-6; 9 bases align to TRBD1. The V and J ends lost 5 bases and 6 bases, in that order; junction bases with no gene match: 2. The CDR3 sequence is 14 residues long. Germline V gene lookup returns CDR1 MNHNY and CDR2 SVGAGI (reference sequence). CDR3 residues: CASSLGQGNSPLHF. Here the CDR3 DNA reads TGTGCCAGCAGTCTGGGACAGGGTAATTCACCCCTCCACTTT.

The chain couples TRBV6-1 to TRBJ2-3, with D maybe TRBD2 (6 bases). The CDR3 sequence is 13 residues long. With 8 bases removed from V and 6 bases from J, the gap between germline ends came to 15 bases. The V gene's germline CDR1 is MNHNS and CDR2 SASEGT. CDR3 region: CASGSILADTQYF. The CDR3 DNA is TGTGCCAGCGGGTCGATACTAGCCGATACGCAGTATTTT.

The chain combines TRBV7-2 with TRBJ1-1, with D unclear. The CDR3 has 13 amino acids. Germline lookup yields CDR1 SGHTA and CDR2 FQGNSA. V dropped 5 bases and J dropped 3 bases, with 10 bases sitting between them. CDR3 nucleotides: TGTGCCAGCAGCCTTTACGGGGACACTGAAGCTTTCTTT. Encoded protein: CASSLYGDTEAFF.

The chain is built from TRBV18 and TRBJ1-1; no clear D. This CDR3 region has 17 residues. Trimming shortened V by 2 bases and J by 2 bases, and 18 bases separated the two germline ends. Per germline, CDR1 KGHSH and CDR2 LQKENI. The CDR3 reads CASSPALAVQLNTEAFF. CDR3 DNA sequence: TGTGCCAGCTCACCAGCTCTGGCAGTACAATTAAACACTGAAGCTTTCTTT.